This TCR beta chain is from a study of T-cell reconstitution after alpha-beta-depleted transplantation in children listed by TCRdb under 2016. For context, the study as a whole: Using TCR repertoire profiling, the study quantitatively followed how T-cell immune reconstitution unfolded in children after TCRalphabeta/CD19-depleted allogeneic hematopoietic cell transplantation.

Study-wide findings and limitations: The apparently early alphabetaT-cell count recovery about two months after transplant was reportedly dependent on only several hundred rapidly expanded clones derived from non-depleted graft cells. The high TCRbeta diversity at day 60 in some patients was ascribed to recipient T cells and intrathymic progenitors that had survived conditioning. Over subsequent months, a decline in hyperexpanded clone frequencies was noted, and after one year, T-cell counts and TCRbeta diversity were mostly ascribed to newly produced T cells.

Library preparation employed PCR. The run used an Illumina HiSeq 2500. Molecular barcoding was employed in the preparation of TCR libraries, with unique molecular identifiers being used to normalize TCRbeta repertoire quantification. TCRdb took the public reads, trimmed them with fastp at Q25, ran MiXCR for clone calling and kept in-frame beta chains. Each entry merges the rows of one CDR3 protein and shows their most common DNA and genes. The sample yields about 610,000 distinct CDR3 sequences; 25% to 30% were counted once. The ten largest clones add up to 36% of the sample. Details on this clonotype: Its cognate antigen has yet to be identified. No quality values exist for individual bases; no much larger clone is one base distant.

The treatment or condition label, as the study defines it: allogeneic hematopoietic cell transplantation with graft depleted of TCRalphabeta T cells and CD19 B cells. The children who served as transplant recipients had been given grafts of TCRalphabeta/CD19-depleted allogeneic hematopoietic cells. The clonotype comes from a boy younger than two with Wiskott-Aldrich syndrome, due to receive a stem cell transplant. Sequencing was performed on PBMCs, taken before TCRalphabeta/CD19-depleted stem cell transplant.

Read as DNA, the sequence is TGTGCCTACCGACAGGGGTACGGGGAGACCCAGTACTTC. It is translated as CAYRQGYGETQYF. This chain is built from TRBV30 and TRBJ2-5; TRBD1 agrees with 8 junctional bases. The germline V gene encodes CDR1 GTSNPN and CDR2 SVGIG (reference sequence). The germline V end is reduced by 7 bases and the J end by 5 bases; junction bases left unmatched: 9. Its CDR3 holds 13 amino acids, cysteine through phenylalanine. Left in the record is the CDR3 DNA by itself, 39 bases read in frame from the first base.